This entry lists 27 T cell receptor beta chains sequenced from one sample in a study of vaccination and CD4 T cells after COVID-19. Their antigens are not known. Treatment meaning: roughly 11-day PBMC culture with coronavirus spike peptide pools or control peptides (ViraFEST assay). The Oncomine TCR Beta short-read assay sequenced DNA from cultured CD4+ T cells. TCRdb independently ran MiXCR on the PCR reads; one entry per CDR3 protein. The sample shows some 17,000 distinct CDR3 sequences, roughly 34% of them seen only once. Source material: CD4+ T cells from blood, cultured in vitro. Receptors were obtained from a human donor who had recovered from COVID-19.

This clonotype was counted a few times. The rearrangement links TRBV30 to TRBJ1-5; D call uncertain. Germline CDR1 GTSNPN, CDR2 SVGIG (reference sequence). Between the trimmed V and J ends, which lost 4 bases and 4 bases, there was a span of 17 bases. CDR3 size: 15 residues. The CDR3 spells CAWTTPKVWNQPQHF. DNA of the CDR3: TGTGCCTGGACCACCCCGAAGGTTTGGAATCAGCCCCAGCATTTT.

CDR3 residues: CASSSNTGGGGEAFF. DNA of the CDR3: TGTGCCAGCAGCTCAAATACAGGGGGGGGCGGGGAAGCTTTCTTT. The chain uses TRBV6-1 and TRBJ1-1, with 8 bases aligning to TRBD1. V gave up 6 bases and J gave up 8 bases; unmatched junction bases: 14. The CDR3 sequence is 15 residues long. The germline gives CDR1 MNHNS, CDR2 SASEGT.

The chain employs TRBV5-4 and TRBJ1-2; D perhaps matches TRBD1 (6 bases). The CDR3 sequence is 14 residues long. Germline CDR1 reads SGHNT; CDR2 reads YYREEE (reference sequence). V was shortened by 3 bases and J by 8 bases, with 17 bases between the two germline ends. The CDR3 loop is CASSWRGGAQGYTF. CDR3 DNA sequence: TGTGCCAGCAGCTGGAGGGGGGGAGCTCAAGGCTACACCTTC.

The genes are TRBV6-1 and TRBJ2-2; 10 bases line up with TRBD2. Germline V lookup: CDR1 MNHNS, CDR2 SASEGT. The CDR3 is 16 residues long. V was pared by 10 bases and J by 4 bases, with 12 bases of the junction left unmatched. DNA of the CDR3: TGTGCCACCGACGTGGCTAGCGGGAGTGCCACCGGGGAGCTGTTTTTT. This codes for CATDVASGSATGELFF.

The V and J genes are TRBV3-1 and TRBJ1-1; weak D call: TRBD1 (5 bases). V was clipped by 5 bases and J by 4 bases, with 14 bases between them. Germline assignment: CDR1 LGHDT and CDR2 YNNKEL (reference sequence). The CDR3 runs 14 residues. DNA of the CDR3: TGTGCCAGCAGCTCCCGTTTGGGGGGCACTGAAGCTTTCTTT. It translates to CASSSRLGGTEAFF.

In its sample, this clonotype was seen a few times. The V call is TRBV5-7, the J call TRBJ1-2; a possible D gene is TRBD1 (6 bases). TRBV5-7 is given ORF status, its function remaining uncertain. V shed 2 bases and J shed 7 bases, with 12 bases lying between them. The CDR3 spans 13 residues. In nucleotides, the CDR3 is TGTGCCAGCAGCTTTTTGGGGGGCCGTGGCTACACCTTC. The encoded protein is CASSFLGGRGYTF.

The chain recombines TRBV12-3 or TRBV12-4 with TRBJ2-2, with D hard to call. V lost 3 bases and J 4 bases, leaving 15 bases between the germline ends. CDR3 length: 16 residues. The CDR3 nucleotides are TGTGCCAGCAGTTTGAGTTCGAGTCGGGTCACCGGGGAGCTGTTTTTT. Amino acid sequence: CASSLSSSRVTGELFF.

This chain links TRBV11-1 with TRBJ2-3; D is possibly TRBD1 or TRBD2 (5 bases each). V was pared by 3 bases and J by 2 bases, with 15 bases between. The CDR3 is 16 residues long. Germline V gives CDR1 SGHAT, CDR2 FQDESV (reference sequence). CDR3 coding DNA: TGTGCCAGCAGCTTCGGGGCAGACACACACACAGATACGCAGTATTTT. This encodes CASSFGADTHTDTQYF.

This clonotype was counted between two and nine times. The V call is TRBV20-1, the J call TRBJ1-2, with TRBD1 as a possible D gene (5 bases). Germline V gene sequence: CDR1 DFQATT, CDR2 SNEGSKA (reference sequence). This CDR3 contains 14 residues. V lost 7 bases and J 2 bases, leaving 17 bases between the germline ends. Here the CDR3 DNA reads TGCAGTGGGACATACATGGGTGGAAACTATGGCTACACCTTC. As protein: CSGTYMGGNYGYTF.

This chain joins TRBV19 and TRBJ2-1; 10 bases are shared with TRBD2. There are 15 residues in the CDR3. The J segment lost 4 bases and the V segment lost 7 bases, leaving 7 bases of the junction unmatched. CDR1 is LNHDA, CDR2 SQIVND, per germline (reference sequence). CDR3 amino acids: CASMEASGSYNEQFF. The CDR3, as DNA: TGTGCCAGTATGGAAGCTAGCGGGAGTTACAATGAGCAGTTCTTC.

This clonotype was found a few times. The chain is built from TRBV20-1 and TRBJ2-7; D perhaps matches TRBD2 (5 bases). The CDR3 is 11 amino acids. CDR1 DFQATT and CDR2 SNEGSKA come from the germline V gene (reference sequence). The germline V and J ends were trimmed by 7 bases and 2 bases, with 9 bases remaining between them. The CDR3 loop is CSGDYAYEQYF. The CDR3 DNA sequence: TGCAGTGGTGACTACGCCTACGAGCAGTACTTC.

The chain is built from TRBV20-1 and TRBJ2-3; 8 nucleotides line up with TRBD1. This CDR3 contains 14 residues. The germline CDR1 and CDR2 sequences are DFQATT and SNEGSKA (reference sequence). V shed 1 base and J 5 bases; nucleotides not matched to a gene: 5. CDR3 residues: CSARGQGAGDTQYF. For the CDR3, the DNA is TGCAGTGCTAGAGGTCAGGGGGCTGGAGATACGCAGTATTTT.

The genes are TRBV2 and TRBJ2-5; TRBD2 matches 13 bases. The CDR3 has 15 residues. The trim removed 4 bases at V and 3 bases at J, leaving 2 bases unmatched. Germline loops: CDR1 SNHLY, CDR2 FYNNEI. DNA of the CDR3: TGTGCCAGCAGTGTAGGACTAGCGGGAGAAGAGACCCAGTACTTC. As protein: CASSVGLAGEETQYF.

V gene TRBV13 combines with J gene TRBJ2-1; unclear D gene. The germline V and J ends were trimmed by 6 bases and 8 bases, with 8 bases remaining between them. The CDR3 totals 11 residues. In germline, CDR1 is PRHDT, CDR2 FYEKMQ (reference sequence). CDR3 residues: CASSLGDEQFF. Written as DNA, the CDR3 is TGTGCCAGCAGTCTCGGCGATGAGCAGTTCTTC.

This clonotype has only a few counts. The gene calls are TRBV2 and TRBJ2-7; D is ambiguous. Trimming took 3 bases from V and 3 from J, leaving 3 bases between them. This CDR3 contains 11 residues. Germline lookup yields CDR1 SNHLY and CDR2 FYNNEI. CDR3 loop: CASSDVYEQYF. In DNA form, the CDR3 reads TGTGCCAGCAGTGATGTCTACGAGCAGTACTTC. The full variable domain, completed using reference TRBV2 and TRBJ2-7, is EPEVTQTPSHQVTQMGQEVILRCVPISNHLYFYWYRQILGQKVEFLVSFYNNEISEKSEIFDDQFSVERPDGSNFTLKIRSTKLEDSAMYFCASSDVYEQYFGPGTRLTVT.

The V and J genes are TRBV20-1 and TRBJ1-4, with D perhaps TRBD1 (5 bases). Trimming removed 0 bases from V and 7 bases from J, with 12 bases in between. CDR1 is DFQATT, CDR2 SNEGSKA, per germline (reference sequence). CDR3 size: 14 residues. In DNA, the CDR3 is TGCAGTGCTAGAGATTCTCAGGGTAGTGAAAAACTGTTTTTT. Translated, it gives CSARDSQGSEKLFF.

The CDR3 loop is CAISAAGTGIDTGELFF. The CDR3 DNA sequence: TGTGCCATCAGTGCCGCCGGGACAGGGATAGACACCGGGGAGCTGTTTTTT. The chain combines TRBV10-3 with TRBJ2-2; 9 nucleotides agree with TRBD1. Losses at the gene ends were 4 bases for V and 3 bases for J; bases not matched to a gene: 9. CDR3 length: 17 residues. Germline V gene lookup returns CDR1 ENHRY and CDR2 SYGVKD.

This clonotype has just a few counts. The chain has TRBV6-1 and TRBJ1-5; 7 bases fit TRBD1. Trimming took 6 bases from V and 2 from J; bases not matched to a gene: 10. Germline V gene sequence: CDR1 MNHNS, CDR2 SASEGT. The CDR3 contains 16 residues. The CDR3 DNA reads TGTGCCAGCAGGGAGGCCGGGACAGCGGGCAATCAGCCCCAGCATTTT. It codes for CASREAGTAGNQPQHF.

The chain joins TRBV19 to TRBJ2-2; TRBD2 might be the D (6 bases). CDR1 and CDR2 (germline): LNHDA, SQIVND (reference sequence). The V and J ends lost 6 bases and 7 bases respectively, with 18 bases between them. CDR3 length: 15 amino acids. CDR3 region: CASSHNREFGGELFF. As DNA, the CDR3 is TGTGCCAGTAGCCACAATCGGGAGTTCGGCGGGGAGCTGTTTTTT.

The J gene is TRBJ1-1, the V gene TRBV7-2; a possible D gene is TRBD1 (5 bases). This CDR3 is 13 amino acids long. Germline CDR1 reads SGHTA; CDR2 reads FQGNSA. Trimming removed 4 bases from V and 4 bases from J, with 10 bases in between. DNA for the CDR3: TGTGCCAGCAGCTCCAATAGGGGCACTGAAGCTTTCTTT. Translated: CASSSNRGTEAFF.

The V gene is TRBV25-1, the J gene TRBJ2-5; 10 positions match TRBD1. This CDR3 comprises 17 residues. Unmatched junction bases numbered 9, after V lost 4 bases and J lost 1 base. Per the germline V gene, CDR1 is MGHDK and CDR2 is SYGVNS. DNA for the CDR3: TGTGCCAGCAGTGTCTGGGACAGGGGAAATACCCAAGAGACCCAGTACTTC. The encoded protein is CASSVWDRGNTQETQYF.

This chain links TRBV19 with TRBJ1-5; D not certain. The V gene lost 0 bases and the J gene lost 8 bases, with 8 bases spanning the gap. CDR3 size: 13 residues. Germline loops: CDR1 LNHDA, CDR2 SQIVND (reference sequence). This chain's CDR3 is CASSIDGEKPQHF. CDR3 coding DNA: TGTGCCAGTAGTATAGACGGGGAGAAGCCCCAGCATTTT.

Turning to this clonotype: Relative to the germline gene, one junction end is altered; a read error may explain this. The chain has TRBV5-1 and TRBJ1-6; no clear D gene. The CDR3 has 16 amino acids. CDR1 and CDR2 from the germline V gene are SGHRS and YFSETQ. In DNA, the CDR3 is TGCGCCAGCAGCTTGGGAGCCAGGTTGGGCAATTCACCCCCCCACTTT. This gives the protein CASSLGARLGNSPPHF.

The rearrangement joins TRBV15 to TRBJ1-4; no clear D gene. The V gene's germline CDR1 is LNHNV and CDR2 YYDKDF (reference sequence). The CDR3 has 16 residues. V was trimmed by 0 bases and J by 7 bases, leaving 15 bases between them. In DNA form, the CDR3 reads TGTGCCACCAGCAGAGATAAAAAGGGAATTAGTGAAAAACTGTTTTTT. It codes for CATSRDKKGISEKLFF. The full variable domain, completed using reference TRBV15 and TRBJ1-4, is DAMVIQNPRYQVTQFGKPVTLSCSQTLNHNVMYWYQQKSSQAPKLLFHYYDKDFNNEADTPDNFQSRRPNTSFCFLDIRSPGLGDTAMYLCATSRDKKGISEKLFFGSGTQLSVL.

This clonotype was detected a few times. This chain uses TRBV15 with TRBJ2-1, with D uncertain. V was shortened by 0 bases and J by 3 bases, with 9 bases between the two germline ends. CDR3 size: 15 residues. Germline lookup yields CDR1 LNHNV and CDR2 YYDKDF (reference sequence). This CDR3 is CATSRDFQVYNEQFF. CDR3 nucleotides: TGTGCCACCAGCAGAGACTTTCAGGTCTACAATGAGCAGTTCTTC.

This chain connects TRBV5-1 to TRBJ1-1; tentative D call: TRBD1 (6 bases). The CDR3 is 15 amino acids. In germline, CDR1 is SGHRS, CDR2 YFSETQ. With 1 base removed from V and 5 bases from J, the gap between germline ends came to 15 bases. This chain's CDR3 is CASSLFPGAATEAFF. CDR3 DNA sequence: TGCGCCAGCAGCTTGTTTCCGGGGGCTGCGACTGAAGCTTTCTTT.

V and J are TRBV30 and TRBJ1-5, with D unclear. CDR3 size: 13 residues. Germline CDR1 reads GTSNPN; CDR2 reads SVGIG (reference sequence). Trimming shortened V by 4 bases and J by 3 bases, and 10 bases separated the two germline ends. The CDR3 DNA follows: TGTGCCTGGAACGGACGGTTCAATCAGCCCCAGCATTTT. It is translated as CAWNGRFNQPQHF.